Below, 20 T cell receptor beta chains from the same sample are listed, as sequenced in a study of blood T cell repertoires in COVID-19. TCRdb's table, derived via immunoSEQ multiplex PCR, lists solely in-frame clones and lacks some. The sample holds over 80,000 clones, over 75% seen once. The material sequenced was peripheral blood. The receptor set was obtained from a woman of 80 years or more with acute or convalescent COVID-19.

The chain uses TRBV30 and TRBJ2-7; no definite D call. Germline V gene sequence: CDR1 GTSNPN, CDR2 SVGIG (reference sequence). This CDR3 comprises 13 residues. Trimming stripped 8 bases from V and 9 bases from J, with 23 bases between. CDR3 region: CAVSGFLDSGQYF. The CDR3 DNA is TGTGCCGTTTCCGGGTTCCTCGATTCCGGGCAGTACTTC.

The rearrangement links TRBV4-2 to TRBJ2-7; weak D call: TRBD2 (6 bases). Trimming shortened V by 1 base and J by 2 bases, and 12 bases separated the two germline ends. Per germline, CDR1 LGHNA and CDR2 YNFKEQ. The CDR3 loop spans 15 amino acids. Here the CDR3 DNA reads TGTGCCAGCAGCCAAGCAGCGGGTGGAACCTACGAGCAGTACTTC. As protein: CASSQAAGGTYEQYF.

The chain joins TRBV2 to TRBJ2-1, with a tentative D call TRBD2 (6 bases). V was pared by 0 bases and J by 12 bases, with 12 bases between. Germline lookup yields CDR1 SNHLY and CDR2 FYNNEI. This CDR3 spans 13 amino acids. This chain's CDR3 is CASSEASGSGQFF. CDR3 coding DNA: TGTGCCAGCAGTGAAGCGTCCGGGAGTGGGCAGTTCTTC.

This chain joins TRBV6-5 and TRBJ1-5; the match to TRBD1 covers 9 bases. The CDR3 runs to 15 residues. Germline lookup yields CDR1 MNHEY and CDR2 SVGAGI. V trimming: 7 bases; J trimming: 5 bases; junction bases outside the gene matches: 9. CDR3 bases: TGTGCCAGCACCCCCGGACAGGGGCTTTATCAGCCCCAGCATTTT. This sequence encodes CASTPGQGLYQPQHF.

This clone was detected a few times. The chain employs TRBV4-1 and TRBJ1-1, with TRBD1 matching 7 bases. V dropped 1 base and J dropped 11; count of bases not matched to a gene: 7. The CDR3 consists of 13 residues. Germline CDR1 MGHRA, CDR2 YSYEKL. The CDR3, as DNA: TGCGCCAGCAGCCAAGGTAGGGACAGTAATGCTTTCTTT. It is translated as CASSQGRDSNAFF.

CDR3 DNA sequence: TGTGCCATCAGTGATCCCGGTACCGCCCGAGCTGAGCAGTTCTTC. Translating gives CAISDPGTARAEQFF. The chain has TRBV10-3 and TRBJ2-1; D is unclear. The germline V gene encodes CDR1 ENHRY and CDR2 SYGVKD. Trimming stripped 3 bases from V and 9 bases from J, with 18 bases between. This CDR3 comprises 15 residues.

This clone was seen a single time. V usage is TRBV28 and J usage is TRBJ1-6; D is possibly TRBD1 (5 bases). The germline V gene encodes CDR1 MDHEN and CDR2 SYDVKM. V was shortened by 8 bases and J by 12 bases, with 26 bases between the two germline ends. This CDR3 has 16 residues. The CDR3 is CASEPTVSGNYRPLHF. DNA of the CDR3: TGTGCCAGCGAGCCCACTGTTTCAGGGAATTACCGACCCCTCCACTTT.

This clone is a singleton in its sample. This chain links TRBV7-6 with TRBJ2-7; TRBD2 aligns across 11 bases. Germline V CDR1 and CDR2: SGHVS, FNYEAQ. The CDR3 is 15 residues long. V trimming: 1 base; J trimming: 7 bases; junction bases outside the gene matches: 6. The CDR3 reads CASSLETSGSEEQYF. The CDR3, as DNA: TGTGCCAGCAGCTTAGAAACTAGCGGGAGCGAAGAGCAGTACTTC. The full variable domain, its missing parts supplied by reference TRBV7-6 and TRBJ2-7, is GAGVSQSPRYKVTKRGQDVALRCDPISGHVSLYWYRQALGQGPEFLTYFNYEAQQDKSGLPNDRFSAERPEGSISTLTIQRTEQRDSAMYRCASSLETSGSEEQYFGPGTRLTVT.

The chain carries TRBV15 and TRBJ1-5; 7 bases are a match to TRBD1. Germline V gene sequence: CDR1 LNHNV, CDR2 YYDKDF (reference sequence). J was trimmed by 1 base and V by 4 bases; bases with no gene match: 1. There are 14 residues in the CDR3. The CDR3 nucleotides are TGTGCCACCAGCACGACAGGGAGCAATCAGCCCCAGCATTTT. It encodes CATSTTGSNQPQHF.

The chain carries TRBV11-2 and TRBJ2-2; the D is unclear. The germline V gene encodes CDR1 SGHAT and CDR2 FQNNGV. Trimming left V 0 bases short and J 1 base short, with 3 bases between. The CDR3 runs to 14 residues. The CDR3 spells CASSLDLNTGELFF. The CDR3 DNA reads as TGTGCCAGCAGCTTAGATCTGAACACCGGGGAGCTGTTTTTT.

The gene calls are TRBV9 and TRBJ2-7; TRBD2 might be the D (6 bases). V lost 4 bases to trimming and J lost 4 bases, with 18 bases between them. CDR3 size: 15 residues. Germline CDR1 and CDR2: SGDLS and YYNGEE. CDR3 residues: CASSSSGGGAYEQYF. The CDR3 region has the DNA TGTGCCAGCAGCTCTAGTGGCGGAGGGGCTTACGAGCAGTACTTC. Supplemented by reference TRBV9 and TRBJ2-7, the full variable domain reads DSGVTQTPKHLITATGQRVTLRCSPRSGDLSVYWYQQSLDQGLQFLIQYYNGEERAKGNILERFSAQQFPDLHSELNLSSLELGDSALYFCASSSSGGGAYEQYFGPGTRLTVT.

J is TRBJ1-4 and V is TRBV4-3; TRBD1 aligns across 9 bases. The CDR3 runs 16 residues. V gave up 0 bases and J gave up 10 bases; unmatched junction bases: 9. Looked up from germline, CDR1 is LGHNA and CDR2 is YSLEER. CDR3 bases: TGCGCCAGCAGCCAAGACCAGGGACAGGGTGCGGGAAAACTGTTTTTT. Amino acids: CASSQDQGQGAGKLFF.

The chain employs TRBV5-1 and TRBJ2-1; D is possibly TRBD2 (5 bases). The CDR3 length is 13 residues. V lost 3 bases to trimming and J lost 3 bases, with 7 bases between them. Per germline, CDR1 SGHRS and CDR2 YFSETQ. CDR3 amino acids: CASSYGVYNEQFF. CDR3 nucleotide sequence: TGCGCCAGCAGCTACGGGGTCTACAATGAGCAGTTCTTC.

This clone appeared once. V usage is TRBV11-2 and J usage is TRBJ1-1, with D possibly being TRBD1 (5 bases). Germline V lookup: CDR1 SGHAT, CDR2 FQNNGV. The CDR3 runs to 13 residues. V was trimmed by 3 bases and J by 4 bases, leaving 9 bases between them. The CDR3 nucleotides read TGTGCCAGCAGCTTCCAGGGAACCACTGAAGCTTTCTTT. This gives the protein CASSFQGTTEAFF.

The chain has TRBV12-3 or TRBV12-4 and TRBJ1-1; a weak D match, TRBD1 (5 bases). The CDR3 contains 13 residues. V was pared by 3 bases and J by 6 bases, with 11 bases between. The CDR3 sequence is CASSFGGTPEAFF. The CDR3 coding sequence is TGTGCCAGCAGTTTTGGCGGGACCCCTGAAGCTTTCTTT.

The rearrangement links TRBV6-5 to TRBJ1-2; TRBD1 matches at 10 bases. V shed 4 bases and J 8 bases; nucleotides not matched to a gene: 4. The CDR3 extends over 13 amino acids. Germline CDR1 is MNHEY and CDR2 is SVGAGI. CDR3 DNA: TGTGCCAGCAGTTTCGGGACAGGGGTAGGCTACACCTTC. This gives the protein CASSFGTGVGYTF.

The table lists this clone with a count of one. The V gene is TRBV19, the J gene TRBJ1-1; 8 bases match TRBD1. This CDR3 comprises 13 residues. Trimming cost V 10 bases and J 5 bases; bases outside gene matches: 9. Looked up from germline, CDR1 is LNHDA and CDR2 is SQIVND (reference sequence). CDR3: CATRGLVWTEAFF. DNA of the CDR3: TGTGCCACCAGGGGGCTTGTGTGGACTGAAGCTTTCTTT.

The rearrangement uses TRBV5-1 and TRBJ1-1; D is possibly TRBD1 (5 bases). The CDR3 runs to 12 residues. Germline values: CDR1 SGHRS, CDR2 YFSETQ. Trimming left V 8 bases short and J 3 bases short, with 11 bases between. The CDR3 DNA is TGCGCCAGTTCCCAGGGTGACACTGAAGCTTTCTTT. Amino acids: CASSQGDTEAFF.

The CDR3 DNA reads as TGTGCCAGCAGCTTGTATGGGGGAGGAAGGAATACGCAGTATTTT. Translating it yields CASSLYGGGRNTQYF. V is TRBV5-6 and J is TRBJ2-3; possibly TRBD2 for D (6 bases). V lost 1 base and J lost 7, with 16 bases in between. The CDR3 totals 15 residues. The germline gives CDR1 SGHDT, CDR2 YYEEEE.

V is TRBV5-1 and J is TRBJ1-6; tentatively, D is TRBD1 (6 bases). The CDR3 is made up of 14 amino acids. Trimming shortened V by 0 bases and J by 8 bases, and 9 bases separated the two germline ends. The germline gives CDR1 SGHRS, CDR2 YFSETQ. The CDR3 nucleotides are TGCGCCAGCAGCTTGGAGCCAGGGGATTCACCCCTCCACTTT. Amino acid sequence: CASSLEPGDSPLHF.